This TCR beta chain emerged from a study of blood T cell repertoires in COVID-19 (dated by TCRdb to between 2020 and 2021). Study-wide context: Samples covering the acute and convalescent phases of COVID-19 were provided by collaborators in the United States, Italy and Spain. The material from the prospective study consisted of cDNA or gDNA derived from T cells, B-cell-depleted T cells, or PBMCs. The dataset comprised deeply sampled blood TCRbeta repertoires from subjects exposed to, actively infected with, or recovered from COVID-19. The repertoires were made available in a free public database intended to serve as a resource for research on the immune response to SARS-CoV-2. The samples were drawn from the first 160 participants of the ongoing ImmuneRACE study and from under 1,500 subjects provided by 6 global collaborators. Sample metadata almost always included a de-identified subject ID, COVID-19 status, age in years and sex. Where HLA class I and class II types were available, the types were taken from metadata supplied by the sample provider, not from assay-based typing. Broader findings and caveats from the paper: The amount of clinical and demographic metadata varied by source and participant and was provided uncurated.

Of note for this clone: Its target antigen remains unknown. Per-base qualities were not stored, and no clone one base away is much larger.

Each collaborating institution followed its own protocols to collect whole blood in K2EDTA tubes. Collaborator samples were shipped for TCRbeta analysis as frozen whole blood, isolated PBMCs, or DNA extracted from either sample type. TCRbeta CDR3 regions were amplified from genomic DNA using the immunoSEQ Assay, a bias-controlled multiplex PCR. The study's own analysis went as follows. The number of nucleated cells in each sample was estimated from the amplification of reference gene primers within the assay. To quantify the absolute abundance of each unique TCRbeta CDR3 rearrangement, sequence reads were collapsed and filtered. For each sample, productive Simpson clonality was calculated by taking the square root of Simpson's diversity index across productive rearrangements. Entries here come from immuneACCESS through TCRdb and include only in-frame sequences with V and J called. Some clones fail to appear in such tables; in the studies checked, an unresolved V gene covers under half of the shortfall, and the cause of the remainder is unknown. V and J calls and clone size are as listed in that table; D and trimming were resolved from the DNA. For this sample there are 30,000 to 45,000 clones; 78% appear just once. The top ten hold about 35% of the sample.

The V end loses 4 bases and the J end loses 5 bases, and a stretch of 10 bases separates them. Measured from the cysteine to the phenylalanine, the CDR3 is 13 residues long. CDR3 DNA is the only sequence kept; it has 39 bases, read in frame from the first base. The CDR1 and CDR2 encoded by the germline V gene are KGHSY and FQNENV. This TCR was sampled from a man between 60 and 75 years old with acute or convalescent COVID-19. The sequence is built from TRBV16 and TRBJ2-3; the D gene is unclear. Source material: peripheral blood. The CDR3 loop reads CASSPNGQDTQYF. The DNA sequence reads TGTGCCAGCAGCCCTAATGGGCAAGATACGCAGTATTTT.